The present T cell receptor (beta chain) was sequenced within a study of T cell responses to AZD1222 COVID-19 vaccine. This CDR3 is 18 amino acids long. Deletions cut 4 bases from V and 0 bases from J, with 18 bases between. Germline CDR1 reads SGHDN; CDR2 reads FVKESK. TCRdb keeps only in-frame clones here, not all; method: immunoSEQ multiplex PCR. The data hold some 47,000 clones, with approximately 90% observed a single time. On this clone: Its antigen is unidentified.

Overall study findings and caveats: Spike-specific TCR depth and breadth grew after two AZD1222 doses.

The chain links TRBV14 to TRBJ2-2; D possibly corresponds to TRBD1 (6 bases). The sequence was obtained from an adult who received the AZD1222 COVID-19 vaccine. Sequenced here: peripheral blood, sampled 28 days after the second AZD1222 dose. The CDR3 DNA sequence: TGTGCCAGCAGCCGCAGAACAGGGATCCCCGCGAACACCGGGGAGCTGTTTTTT. Translated, it gives CASSRRTGIPANTGELFF. The full variable domain, completed using reference TRBV14 and TRBJ2-2, is EAGVTQFPSHSVIEKGQTVTLRCDPISGHDNLYWYRRVMGKEIKFLLHFVKESKQDESGMPNNRFLAERTGGTYSTLKVQPAELEDSGVYFCASSRRTGIPANTGELFFGEGSRLTVL.